This entry lists 28 T cell receptor delta chains sequenced from one sample in a study of gamma-delta chains in newborns, infants, children. TCRdb re-called the reads through CATT. The sample consists of some 2,000 delta-chain clones, approximately 3% of them appearing once. What was sequenced was blood. The receptors come from a child in good health.

A note on this clone: A read error may account for a junction end that differs from germline. The chain joins TRDV2 to TRDJ3; D might be TRDD3 (6 bases). The CDR3 sequence is 18 residues long. CDR1 and CDR2 from the germline V gene are GEAIGNYY and EKD. DNA for the CDR3: TGTGCCTGTGACACCGCAGGATTAGGCTCCTGGGGCACCCGACAGATGTTTTTC. Its protein is CACDTAGLGSWGTRQMFF.

About this clone: Germline and junction disagree at one end, which may indicate a read error. The chain links TRDV2 to TRDJ1; 7 bases agree with TRDD3. Per the germline V gene, CDR1 is GEAIGNYY and CDR2 is EKD. CDR3 length equals 18 residues. CDR3 amino acids: CASDRLLSGDMYTDKLIF. DNA of the CDR3: TGTGCCAGTGACAGGCTATTATCAGGGGATATGTACACCGATAAACTCATCTTT.

This clone has only a few counts. Just one base apart from a much larger clone, this may be a read error. This same CDR3 is encoded by further DNA sequences in the sample. This chain links TRDV2 with TRDJ3; D is possibly TRDD3 (6 bases). Germline CDR1 GEAIGNYY, CDR2 EKD. The CDR3 contains 18 residues. With 1 base removed from V and 1 base from J, the gap between germline ends came to 13 bases. The DNA for the CDR3 is TGTGCCTGTGACACTGGGGGTCATTCGTCCTGGGACACCCGACAGATGTTTTTC. Translation: CACDTGGHSSWDTRQMFF.

The table lists this clone with a few counts. The protein held in TCRdb is that of a much larger clone and does not match this DNA's translation at residue 19, likely because of a read error; the protein shown is translated from the DNA. The rearrangement links TRDV2 to TRDJ1, with 10 bases fitting TRDD3. Germline V gene lookup returns CDR1 GEAIGNYY and CDR2 EKD. The length of the CDR3 is 21 residues. CDR3 protein: CACDTVDPVKLGDARTDKRIF. In DNA form, the CDR3 reads TGTGCCTGTGACACCGTTGATCCTGTGAAACTGGGGGATGCACGCACCGATAAACGCATCTTT.

A word on this clone: The protein held in TCRdb is that of a much larger clone and does not match this DNA's translation at residue 16, likely because of a read error; the protein shown is translated from the DNA. The sample carries other DNA sequences with the same CDR3. V and J are TRDV2 and TRDJ3; the match to TRDD3 covers 10 bases. The CDR3 consists of 21 residues. Germline V lookup: CDR1 GEAIGNYY, CDR2 EKD. CDR3 protein: CACDTAGNGGYFSWDARQMFF. The CDR3 bases are TGTGCCTGTGACACCGCTGGTAATGGGGGATACTTCTCCTGGGACGCCCGACAGATGTTTTTC.

This clone is labeled as medium-sized (0.01 to 0.1%). This rearrangement joins TRDV2 to TRDJ1; 8 bases are a match to TRDD3. The CDR3 length is 20 residues. V was pared by 0 bases and J by 0 bases, with 17 bases of the junction left unmatched. In germline, CDR1 is GEAIGNYY, CDR2 EKD. For the CDR3, the DNA is TGTGCCTGTGACACCGTTCTAGTATCTGGGGGAGACCTGTACACCGATAAACTCATCTTT. This encodes CACDTVLVSGGDLYTDKLIF.

This clone occurred a few times. This likely came from a read error, as a far larger clone is one base away. The V and J genes are TRDV2 and TRDJ1; 10 bases line up with TRDD3. Germline V gene lookup returns CDR1 GEAIGNYY and CDR2 EKD. The CDR3 consists of 18 residues. The CDR3: CACVTLLSTGGYTDKLIF. The CDR3 DNA is TGTGCCTGTGTCACCCTTCTTTCTACTGGGGGATACACCGATAAACTCATCTTT.

This clone has a handful of counts. Possible read error: a much larger clone is one base away. The chain combines TRDV2 with TRDJ1; the match to TRDD3 covers 10 bases. After removal of 0 bases from V and 4 bases from J, the junction contained 7 bases not matched to a gene. The CDR3 totals 16 residues. Per germline, CDR1 GEAIGNYY and CDR2 EKD. The CDR3 DNA follows: TGTGCCTGTGACACCGCTGGGGGGATACGCCACGATAAACTCATCTTT. It encodes CACDTAGGIRHDKLIF.

The rearrangement links TRDV2 to TRDJ1; 8 bases are a match to TRDD3. The CDR3 covers 23 residues. The V and J ends lost 0 bases and 0 bases, in that order; junction bases with no gene match: 26. Germline V lookup: CDR1 GEAIGNYY, CDR2 EKD. The CDR3 spells CACDTVHFTGGPSSNQYTDKLIF. In DNA form, the CDR3 reads TGTGCCTGTGACACCGTGCATTTTACTGGGGGCCCCTCTTCAAATCAATACACCGATAAACTCATCTTT.

The table lists this clone with a few counts. A much larger clone sits a single nucleotide away, making a read error possible. The CDR3 protein is CACDTAGGMRYDKLIF. CDR3 coding DNA: TGTGCCTGTGACACCGCTGGGGGGATGCGCTACGATAAACTCATCTTT. The rearrangement joins TRDV2 to TRDJ1; 7 positions agree with TRDD3. The CDR3 sequence is 16 residues long. The ends lost 0 bases at V and 4 bases at J; junction bases unmatched: 10. CDR1 GEAIGNYY and CDR2 EKD come from the germline V gene.

Within the sample, this clone is large (0.1 to 1%). This specimen includes other DNA sequences encoding the same CDR3. The chain carries TRAV29/DV5 and TRDJ1, with 8 bases that match TRDD2. CDR1 is NSMFDY, CDR2 ISSIKDK, per germline. Germline trimming cut 0 bases from V and 0 bases from J; bases unmatched to any gene: 19. The CDR3 spans 20 residues. CDR3 sequence: CAASALPTGFLPGHTDKLIF. The CDR3 DNA reads as TGTGCAGCAAGCGCGCTTCCTACGGGTTTTCTCCCAGGACACACCGATAAACTCATCTTT.

This clone showed up just a few times. A clone one base away is much larger, so this may be a read error. The same CDR3 is also encoded by other DNA sequences in this sample. This chain connects TRDV2 to TRDJ1; 13 bases align to TRDD3. CDR1 and CDR2 from the germline V gene are GEAIGNYY and EKD. This CDR3 is built from 18 residues. The trim removed 3 bases at V and 0 bases at J, leaving 9 bases unmatched. As DNA, the CDR3 is TGTGCCTGTGACCCCTTACTGGGGGATACGCGGAACACCGATAAACTCATCTTT. Amino acid sequence: CACDPLLGDTRNTDKLIF.

This clone is large within its sample. The same CDR3 can be traced to other DNA sequences in this sample. V gene TRDV2 combines with J gene TRDJ1; 10 nucleotides agree with TRDD3. V was clipped by 0 bases and J by 3 bases; unmatched bases: 12. CDR3 length: 18 amino acids. Germline CDR1 reads GEAIGNYY; CDR2 reads EKD. The CDR3 region is CACDTLLGDPMGADKLIF. CDR3 coding DNA: TGTGCCTGTGACACCTTACTGGGGGATCCCATGGGCGCCGATAAACTCATCTTT.

Points on this clone: The protein given by TCRdb reflects a much larger clone and differs at residue 4 from this DNA's translation, likely from a read error; the protein shown is the DNA's translation. This chain links TRDV2 with TRDJ1, with TRDD3 identical over 11 bases. The junction had 13 bases not matched to a gene; V was cut back by 6 bases and J by 8 bases. Germline lookup yields CDR1 GEAIGNYY and CDR2 EKD. This CDR3 is built from 15 residues. The CDR3 DNA is TGTGCCTGTAACCTTATTGGTGGGGGATACGCGAAACTCATCTTT. Translating it yields CACNLIGGGYAKLIF.

This clone has only a few counts. One junction end does not reproduce the germline sequence, and a read error may be involved. The chain combines TRDV2 with TRDJ1; 10 bases agree with TRDD3. The germline V gene encodes CDR1 GEAIGNYY and CDR2 EKD. The CDR3 length is 16 residues. CDR3 nucleotides: TGTGCCGGTGACACCGGGGGTACTGGGGGATCCGATAAACTCATCTTT. Its translation is CAGDTGGTGGSDKLIF.

Remarks on this clone: A much larger clone differs from this one at a single base, so this may be a read error. The chain uses TRDV2 and TRDJ1, with 7 nucleotides matching TRDD3. In the absence of a J gene in TCRdb, the DNA was matched to germline to assign it here. The CDR3 consists of 16 residues. The V gene end was trimmed by 3 bases and the J gene end by 1 base; junction bases not matched to a gene: 10. The germline gives CDR1 GEAIGNYY, CDR2 EKD. The CDR3 reads CACDYAGGRGTDKLIF. The CDR3 nucleotides read TGTGCCTGTGACTATGCTGGGGGCCGAGGCACCGATAAACTCATCTTT.

The table lists this clone with a few counts. This sequence may be a read error, since a much larger clone differs from it by one base. Additional DNA sequences in this sample encode the identical CDR3. V is TRDV2 and J is TRDJ3; 10 bases align to TRDD3. Germline CDR1 GEAIGNYY, CDR2 EKD. This CDR3 has 21 residues. V was pared by 3 bases and J by 0 bases, with 13 bases of the junction left unmatched. The CDR3 here is CACDSAGTGGSSSWDTRQMFF. The CDR3 coding sequence is TGTGCCTGTGACTCTGCGGGGACTGGGGGATCGAGCTCCTGGGACACCCGACAGATGTTTTTC.

This chain joins TRDV2 and TRDJ3, with a weak D call TRDD2 (5 bases). This CDR3 is built from 18 residues. From germline, CDR1 is GEAIGNYY and CDR2 EKD. The V end was cut by 0 bases, the J end by 0 bases, with 11 bases between. The CDR3 nucleotides are TGTGCCTGTGACACCGCTGGATCCTACTCCTGGGACACCCGACAGATGTTTTTC. Translating it yields CACDTAGSYSWDTRQMFF.

Only a few counts were recorded for this clone. V gene TRAV29/DV5 combines with J gene TRDJ4, with D possibly TRDD3 on 6 matching bases. Trimming removed 4 bases at V and 0 bases at J, with 13 bases between. Germline loops: CDR1 NSMFDY, CDR2 ISSIKDK. This CDR3 region has 13 residues. The CDR3 is CAASWGWTRPLIF. For the CDR3, the DNA is TGTGCAGCATCTTGGGGATGGACCAGACCCCTGATCTTT.

This clone was seen more than once but under ten times. A much more abundant neighbour one base away suggests this may be a read error. The chain is built from TRDV2 and TRDJ1, with 13 bases identical to TRDD3. The ends lost 1 base at V and 3 bases at J; junction bases unmatched: 16. Germline V lookup: CDR1 GEAIGNYY, CDR2 EKD. The CDR3 is made up of 20 amino acids. As DNA, the CDR3 is TGTGCCTGTGACACGTTATCACTGGGGGATACGCAGGGACGCGCCGATAAACTCATCTTT. Translating gives CACDTLSLGDTQGRADKLIF.

The table lists this clone with a few counts. Just one base apart from a much larger clone, this may be a read error. V gene TRDV2 combines with J gene TRDJ3, with TRDD3 identical over 8 bases. The CDR3 totals 20 residues. The germline V gene has CDR1 GEAIGNYY and CDR2 EKD. The CDR3 region is CACDTANWGVSSWDARQMFF. The DNA of the CDR3 is TGTGCCTGTGACACGGCGAACTGGGGGGTCAGCTCCTGGGACGCCCGACAGATGTTTTTC.

To note about this clone: A read error may be the cause here, since a much bigger clone is one base away. CDR3 region: CACDLISETDKPIF. In DNA, the CDR3 is TGTGCCTGTGACCTGATTTCGGAAACCGATAAACCCATCTTT. The chain recombines TRDV2 with TRDJ1; unclear D gene. The germline V gene encodes CDR1 GEAIGNYY and CDR2 EKD. CDR3 length: 14 residues.

The table lists this clone with a few counts. Other DNA sequences in the sample encode the same CDR3. The V and J genes are TRDV2 and TRDJ1; no clear D. Per germline, CDR1 GEAIGNYY and CDR2 EKD. Trimming cost V 7 bases and J 1 base, with 21 bases left between them. The CDR3 loop spans 16 amino acids. CDR3 amino acids: CACDPLTSWVTDKLIF. CDR3 bases: TGTGCCTGCGACCCCCTCACATCGTGGGTCACCGATAAACTCATCTTT.

As regards this clone: A far larger clone differs by one base, so this is likely a read error. The DNA for the CDR3 is TGTGCCTGTGACACCCTGGCGGGGGATACGCGAAGCACCGATAAACCCATCTTT. The encoded protein is CACDTLAGDTRSTDKPIF. The genes are TRDV2 and TRDJ1; the match to TRDD3 covers 10 bases. The V gene's germline CDR1 is GEAIGNYY and CDR2 EKD. CDR3 size: 18 residues.

Remarks on this clone: A clone one base away is much larger, so this may be a read error. Other DNA sequences in the sample encode the same CDR3. V is TRDV2 and J is TRDJ1; D may match TRDD2 or TRDD3 (7 bases each). V was pared by 0 bases and J by 4 bases, with 20 bases between. This CDR3 is built from 17 residues. The germline CDR1 and CDR2 sequences are GEAIGNYY and EKD. The CDR3 coding sequence is TGTGCCTGTGACACCGTTCCTACTCTGGGGGCTAACGATAAACTCATCTTT. This gives the protein CACDTVPTLGANDKLIF.

Comments on this clone: This may be a read error, as it is one base from a much larger clone. CDR3 sequence reads: CACDPIEDVGTDKLIF. The DNA of the CDR3 is TGTGCCTGTGACCCCATAGAAGATGTGGGCACCGATAAACTCATCTTT. The J gene is TRDJ1, the V gene TRDV2; D is ambiguous. Germline CDR1 is GEAIGNYY and CDR2 is EKD. The CDR3 loop spans 16 amino acids. The V gene lost 3 bases and the J gene lost 1 base, with 17 bases spanning the gap.

This clone counts as medium-sized. This chain uses TRDV1 with TRDJ1, with D perhaps TRDD2 or TRDD3 (6 bases each). V was pared by 3 bases and J by 7 bases, with 21 bases between. The CDR3 loop spans 16 amino acids. The germline V gene has CDR1 TSWWSYY and CDR2 QGS. The DNA of the CDR3 is TGTGCTCTTGGGGATTATCCCTTCCAACTGGGCCTTAAACTCATCTTT. It specifies CALGDYPFQLGLKLIF.

This clone has only a few counts. A much larger clonotype is one base distant, so this may be a read error. The J gene is TRDJ3, the V gene TRDV2, with D possibly being TRDD3 (6 bases). This CDR3 region has 18 residues. Germline CDR1 GEAIGNYY, CDR2 EKD. The CDR3 coding sequence is TGTGCCTGTGACACTGGGGGCCATTCGTCCTGGGACACCCGACAGGTGTTTTTC. Encoded protein: CACDTGGHSSWDTRQVFF.